A selection of T cell receptor beta chains follows, all from one sample in a study of blood T cell repertoires in COVID-19. The method was immunoSEQ multiplex PCR; TCRdb's version includes in-frame clones alone and lacks a portion of them. This sample carries roughly 190,000 clones, roughly 80% of them seen once, and the ten largest clones take 14%. Sequenced material: peripheral blood. These receptor sequences come from a young man with active or convalescent COVID-19. Both conserved end residues are part of each CDR3. A D gene is named only where the DNA matches it firmly. Size tells how often a clone was seen (once, few, many) or the class of an expanded clone, and some rows leave it out.

J gene | clone size | V gene | D gene | CDR3 DNA | CDR3 protein
TRBJ2-7 | - | TRBV2 | TRBD1 | TGTGCCAGCAGGGGGACAGGGGGGTACGAGCAGTACTTC | CASRGTGGYEQYF
TRBJ1-1 | - | TRBV5-1 | - | TGCGCCAGCAGCCGGAGGGGTACGGCCGGTCAGGGCACTGAAGCTTTCTTT | CASSRRGTAGQGTEAFF
TRBJ1-1 | - | TRBV7-9 | TRBD1 | TGTGCCAGCAGCTCCCGAGGACAGGCGAACACTGAAGCTTTCTTT | CASSSRGQANTEAFF
TRBJ2-1 | - | TRBV6-5 | - | TGTGCCAGCAGTTGGGATCGACAGACGGATGAGCAGTTCTTC | CASSWDRQTDEQFF
TRBJ2-7 | - | TRBV21-1 | - | TGTGCCAGCAGCACTGACAGGGATAGGCCCTACGAGCAGTACTTC | CASSTDRDRPYEQYF
TRBJ1-2 | - | TRBV13 | - | TGTGCCAGCAGCTCCCCCCGAGTCAGAGGATATGGCTACACCTTC | CASSSPRVRGYGYTF
TRBJ1-5 | once | TRBV19 | - | TGTGCCAGTCTTCACCGGGGGGGGCGATGGCACAATCAGCCCCAGCATTTT | CASLHRGGRWHNQPQHF
TRBJ2-7 | - | TRBV27 | TRBD1 | TGTGCCAGCAGTCCGACAGGGACATCCATATACGAGCAGTACTTC | CASSPTGTSIYEQYF
TRBJ1-6 | - | TRBV5-4 | - | TGTGCCAGCAGCCTTGACAGCTATAATTCACCCCTCCACTTT | CASSLDSYNSPLHF
TRBJ1-2 | - | TRBV5-1 | TRBD1 | TGCGCCAGCAGCGAAGGCGGGACAGGGCTTTATGGCTACACCTTC | CASSEGGTGLYGYTF
TRBJ1-3 | - | TRBV20-1 | - | TGCAGTGCTAGTGACAGGCTTCGCTCTGGAAACACCATATATTTT | CSASDRLRSGNTIYF
TRBJ1-5 | many | TRBV19 | - | TGTGCCAGTAGTATACGGGAGATCAATCAGCCCCAGCATTTT | CASSIREINQPQHF
TRBJ2-1 | - | TRBV6-5 | - | TGTGCCAGCAGTTACTTCTCAACGGGAGCTGGGAATGAGCAGTTCTTC | CASSYFSTGAGNEQFF
TRBJ2-3 | few | TRBV7-2 | TRBD2 | TGTGCCAGCAGATCTAGCGGGAGTAGCACAGATACGCAGTATTTT | CASRSSGSSTDTQYF
TRBJ1-4 | - | TRBV30 | - | TGTGCCTGGAGTGTACCTGGGGCTGAAAAACTGTTTTTT | CAWSVPGAEKLFF
TRBJ1-1 | - | TRBV27 | - | TGTGCCAGCAGTTATTTGGCGGGGAACACTGAAGCTTTCTTT | CASSYLAGNTEAFF
TRBJ2-6 | once | TRBV5-1 | - | TGCGCCAGTGACGCGAGCGCCGAAACAGGGGCCAACGTCCTGACTTTC | CASDASAETGANVLTF
TRBJ2-5 | - | TRBV7-9 | - | TGTGCCAGCAGCGTGGGTAGTAGCGAGACCCAGTACTTC | CASSVGSSETQYF
TRBJ2-5 | - | TRBV24-1 | TRBD2 | TGTGCCACCAGTGATTTCCGCGGAGGGTCTGAGGCGGGGGAGGGAGAGACCCAGTACTTC | CATSDFRGGSEAGEGETQYF
TRBJ2-7 | - | TRBV27 | TRBD2 | TGTGCCAGCAGTTTAGCGGGAGGGTCCGAGCAGTACTTC | CASSLAGGSEQYF
TRBJ1-5 | - | TRBV6-5 | TRBD1 | TGTGCCAGCAGCGACAGGGGGGCAGGCAATCAGCCCCAGCATTTT | CASSDRGAGNQPQHF
TRBJ2-2 | - | TRBV19 | - | TGTGCCAGTAGGAGCCGGACAGCGAACACCGGGGAGCTGTTTTTT | CASRSRTANTGELFF
TRBJ1-6 | once | TRBV19 | - | TGTGCCAGTATAGCGGCAGAGAAGAATTCACCCCTCCACTTT | CASIAAEKNSPLHF
TRBJ2-7 | - | TRBV7-8 | - | TGTGCCAGCAGCTTAGGACCAGGGTCGGGCTACGAGCAGTACTTC | CASSLGPGSGYEQYF
TRBJ2-3 | - | TRBV5-1 | TRBD1 | TGCGCCAGCAGCCCGGGACAGGGGATAGATACGCAGTATTTT | CASSPGQGIDTQYF
TRBJ1-4 | few | TRBV28 | - | TGTGCCAGCACCGACAGAGGTGAAAAACTGTTTTTT | CASTDRGEKLFF
TRBJ1-2 | - | TRBV4-1 | - | TGCGCCAGCAGCCCGGCTAGTTCGGGCTATGGCTACACCTTC | CASSPASSGYGYTF
TRBJ2-7 | once | TRBV6-5 | TRBD1 | TGTGCCAGCAGCCCCCGGGACAGTTCAGGGTACGAGCAGTACTTC | CASSPRDSSGYEQYF
TRBJ1-2 | - | TRBV7-9 | TRBD1 | TGTGCCAGCAGCGGGCGGGACAGACTGAACTATGGCTACACCTTC | CASSGRDRLNYGYTF
TRBJ2-1 | - | TRBV6-1 | TRBD1 | TGTGCCAGCAGTGAAGAGAGGGGGCACTCCTACAATGAGCAGTTCTTC | CASSEERGHSYNEQFF
TRBJ2-3 | - | TRBV24-1 | TRBD2 | TGTGCCACCAGTGATCCGGCAGCGGGAGCTAGCACAGATACGCAGTATTTT | CATSDPAAGASTDTQYF
TRBJ2-5 | - | TRBV9 | TRBD1 | TGTGCCAGCAGCACCAGGGGGCGCAGGGAGACCCAGTACTTC | CASSTRGRRETQYF
TRBJ2-3 | - | TRBV28 | - | TGTGCCAGCAGTTTATTCGCAGATACGCAGTATTTT | CASSLFADTQYF
TRBJ1-3 | - | TRBV28 | - | TGTGCCAGCAGTTCCCCGCAGGGGACCATATATTTT | CASSSPQGTIYF
TRBJ1-5 | few | TRBV27 | - | TGTGCCAGCAGTTTATATCCCCCGGGAGGGAGCAATCAGCCCCAGCATTTT | CASSLYPPGGSNQPQHF
TRBJ2-1 | few | TRBV23-1 | TRBD1 | TGCGCCAGCAGTCAATCGCGGGACAGGGGTTACAATGAGCAGTTCTTC | CASSQSRDRGYNEQFF
TRBJ2-5 | - | TRBV2 | - | TGTGCCAGCAGTGGTCCAGCGGAGACCCAGTACTTC | CASSGPAETQYF
TRBJ1-1 | - | TRBV6-6 | - | TGTGCCAGCAGTTACTCGTCTAGGGCGGGGACTGAAGCTTTCTTT | CASSYSSRAGTEAFF
TRBJ1-4 | - | TRBV10-3 | TRBD1 | TGTGCCATCAGTGACCGGGACAGTGGAGGAAAACTGTTTTTT | CAISDRDSGGKLFF
TRBJ2-5 | few | TRBV14 | TRBD1 | TGTGCCAGCAGCCAAGAGTGGGACAGGGCACAAGAGACCCAGTACTTC | CASSQEWDRAQETQYF
TRBJ2-3 | - | TRBV10-1 | TRBD2 | TGCGCCAGCAGTGGGGCGACTAGCGGGGTTCAAGATACGCAGTATTTT | CASSGATSGVQDTQYF
TRBJ1-5 | few | TRBV7-2 | - | TGTGCCAGCAGCTTTGGGGGGGCCCAGCCCCAGCATTTT | CASSFGGAQPQHF
TRBJ2-1 | - | TRBV11-3 | - | TGTGCCAGCAGCTCCCGAGGGGGGGGCCCGGCGAATGAGCAGTTCTTC | CASSSRGGGPANEQFF
TRBJ1-2 | - | TRBV19 | TRBD1 | TGTGCCAGTAGTGAACAGGGGGCAGCTAACTATGGCTACACCTTC | CASSEQGAANYGYTF
TRBJ2-1 | - | TRBV11-2 | TRBD2 | TGTGCCAGCAGCGGTGGGACTAGCGGGAGTTCCAATGAGCAGTTCTTC | CASSGGTSGSSNEQFF
TRBJ1-4 | - | TRBV6-1 | - | TGTGCCAGCAGTGAAAACGAGGGAACTAATGAAAAACTGTTTTTT | CASSENEGTNEKLFF
TRBJ1-4 | - | TRBV29-1 | TRBD1 | TGCAGCGTTGAAGTCGGGACAGGGCGGAGAGCGGGTGAAAAACTGTTTTTT | CSVEVGTGRRAGEKLFF
TRBJ2-7 | - | TRBV6-2/TRBV6-3 | TRBD2 | TGTGCCAGCAGTTACTCAGCGGGAGCAGGGGAGCAGTACTTC | CASSYSAGAGEQYF
TRBJ1-2 | - | TRBV28 | TRBD1 | TGTGCCAGCAGTTTATCGACGACAGGGAGGTATGGCTACACCTTC | CASSLSTTGRYGYTF
TRBJ2-2 | - | TRBV13 | TRBD2 | TGTGCCAGCAGCGATGGACTAGCGGGGGGGCCTTGGAACGGGGAGCTGTTTTTT | CASSDGLAGGPWNGELFF
TRBJ1-2 | - | TRBV7-9 | TRBD1 | TGTGCCAGCAGCTCTATACAGGGGGCGGTCAAGTATGGCTACACCTTC | CASSSIQGAVKYGYTF
TRBJ1-2 | - | TRBV19 | - | TGTGCCAGTAGTTGGACACCTGGGTCTAACTATGGCTACACCTTC | CASSWTPGSNYGYTF
TRBJ2-3 | - | TRBV25-1 | TRBD2 | TGTGCCAGCAGTGTAGCGGGAGGCTCGTATACGCAGTATTTT | CASSVAGGSYTQYF